The 6 T cell receptor beta chains below all came from one sample that was sequenced in a study of cytomegalovirus exposure and HLA in healthy donors. PCR employed 60 Vbeta and 13 Jbeta primers. TCRdb's copy holds only in-frame clones and misses some; the assay was immunoSEQ multiplex PCR. The table lists about 200,000 clones, approximately 85% of them singletons. The source material was PBMCs. The receptors stem from a woman aged 45-60 years in good health and CMV-seronegative.

The V gene is TRBV28, the J gene TRBJ2-7; TRBD2 agrees at 15 bases. CDR1 and CDR2 from the germline V gene are MDHEN and SYDVKM. V was clipped by 6 bases and J by 2 bases; unmatched bases: 2. This CDR3 comprises 15 residues. CDR3 DNA: TGTGCCAGCAGGCGGACTAGCGGGAGGGCCTACGAGCAGTACTTC. It encodes CASRRTSGRAYEQYF. The full variable domain, in which reference TRBV28 and TRBJ2-7 provide the parts outside the CDR3, is DVKVTQSSRYLVKRTGEKVFLECVQDMDHENMFWYRQDPGLGLRLIYFSYDVKMKEKGDIPEGYSVSREKKERFSLILESASTNQTSMYLCASRRTSGRAYEQYFGPGTRLTVT.

There are a few counts of this clone. This rearrangement joins TRBV18 to TRBJ2-7; 8 bases agree with TRBD2. The CDR3 is 20 amino acids. J was trimmed by 0 bases and V by 2 bases; bases with no gene match: 18. Germline V gene sequence: CDR1 KGHSH, CDR2 LQKENI. The CDR3 loop is CASSPGGGTRSAGGSYEQYF. For the CDR3, the DNA is TGTGCCAGCTCACCAGGAGGGGGGACCCGGAGCGCGGGAGGCTCCTACGAGCAGTACTTC.

The chain links TRBV7-8 to TRBJ1-4; the match to TRBD1 covers 12 bases. The CDR3 spans 16 residues. Germline lookup yields CDR1 SGHVS and CDR2 FQNEAQ. V lost 2 bases and J lost 7; bases outside the gene matches: 5. The DNA of the CDR3 is TGTGCCAGCAGCTTAAGGGGGACAGGGGGCCCTGAAAAACTGTTTTTT. Protein sequence: CASSLRGTGGPEKLFF.

The gene calls are TRBV5-1 and TRBJ2-3, with TRBD2 matching 15 bases. Trimming took 4 bases from V and 4 from J; bases not matched to a gene: 13. From germline, CDR1 is SGHRS and CDR2 YFSETQ. The CDR3 spans 19 residues. The DNA for the CDR3 is TGCGCCAGCAGCGCCGCCGGGACTAGCGGGAGGAAGGGCTCAGATACGCAGTATTTT. Protein product: CASSAAGTSGRKGSDTQYF.

This clone was counted a single time. This chain joins TRBV28 and TRBJ2-4; D is perhaps TRBD1 (5 bases). Trimming took off 10 bases at V and 0 bases at J, with 19 bases between the two ends. Germline CDR1 reads MDHEN; CDR2 reads SYDVKM. This CDR3 spans 16 amino acids. DNA for the CDR3: TGTGCCACCCACCTTGGGGCCCCACTAGCCAAAAACATTCAGTACTTC. Translating gives CATHLGAPLAKNIQYF. The full variable domain, its missing parts supplied by reference TRBV28 and TRBJ2-4, is DVKVTQSSRYLVKRTGEKVFLECVQDMDHENMFWYRQDPGLGLRLIYFSYDVKMKEKGDIPEGYSVSREKKERFSLILESASTNQTSMYLCATHLGAPLAKNIQYFGAGTRLSVL.

CDR3 sequence reads: CASTGANQPQHF. Here the CDR3 DNA reads TGTGCCAGCACAGGGGCAAATCAGCCCCAGCATTTT. The chain carries TRBV6-1 and TRBJ1-5, with a tentative D call TRBD1 (6 bases). The germline gives CDR1 MNHNS, CDR2 SASEGT. The CDR3 has 12 residues. Trimming left V 7 bases short and J 4 bases short, with 8 bases between.